Presented here are 7 T cell receptor beta chains from one specimen sequenced in a study of post-analysis software for immune sequencing data. Regarding the study as a whole: When patients were compared with controls, roughly five TRBV segments were more frequent, TRBV5-6, TRBV5-1 and TRBV20-1 among them.

The authors incorporated unique molecular identifiers into the TCR beta cDNA libraries. TCRdb analysed the PCR reads with MiXCR anew, one entry per CDR3 protein. Found here are about 540,000 distinct CDR3 sequences, approximately 31% of them singletons; the top ten hold approximately 5.4%. Their antigen targets remain unknown. Sample: blood. Receptors originate from a girl under 18 with multiple sclerosis.

This clonotype showed up just a few times. V usage is TRBV2 and J usage is TRBJ1-2, with 10 bases aligning to TRBD1. The CDR3 covers 13 residues. The germline gives CDR1 SNHLY, CDR2 FYNNEI. V was pared by 6 bases and J by 7 bases, with 5 bases of the junction left unmatched. The CDR3 sequence is CASSRTGGIGYTF. The CDR3, as DNA: TGTGCCAGCAGCCGGACAGGGGGGATTGGCTACACCTTC.

The V call is TRBV7-2, the J call TRBJ2-5; D gene ambiguous. This CDR3 is 14 amino acids long. Germline lookup yields CDR1 SGHTA and CDR2 FQGNSA. V was pared by 3 bases and J by 4 bases, with 12 bases between. The CDR3 sequence: CASSLGSKLETQYF. The CDR3 DNA reads TGTGCCAGCAGCTTGGGTAGTAAGTTAGAGACCCAGTACTTC.

This clonotype showed up just a few times. The junction departs from the called germline gene at one end, perhaps through a read error. The gene calls are TRBV29-1 and TRBJ2-3; possibly TRBD2 for D (5 bases). From germline, CDR1 is SQVTM and CDR2 ANQGSEA. The CDR3 runs to 16 residues. The CDR3 here is CSAELWQSGSPDTQYF. CDR3 in DNA: TGCAGCGCTGAACTCTGGCAGTCGGGGTCCCCAGATACGCAGTATTTT.

The chain links TRBV4-1 to TRBJ2-7; no clear D gene. With 0 bases removed from V and 1 base from J, the gap between germline ends came to 7 bases. The CDR3 is made up of 14 amino acids. Germline values: CDR1 MGHRA, CDR2 YSYEKL. CDR3 sequence: CASSQEVGSYEQYF. Written as DNA, the CDR3 is TGCGCCAGCAGCCAAGAGGTGGGTTCCTACGAGCAGTACTTC.

The chain couples TRBV3-1 to TRBJ2-5; 9 bases align to TRBD2. Germline values: CDR1 LGHDT, CDR2 YNNKEL (reference sequence). Losses at the gene ends were 4 bases for V and 5 bases for J; bases not matched to a gene: 5. The CDR3 loop spans 14 amino acids. CDR3 region: CASSPPGLAETQYF. The DNA of the CDR3 is TGTGCCAGCAGCCCTCCAGGACTAGCGGAGACCCAGTACTTC.

The rearrangement joins TRBV4-1 to TRBJ2-7; 9 nucleotides align to TRBD2. The CDR3 totals 16 residues. CDR1 and CDR2 (germline): MGHRA, YSYEKL. The ends lost 3 bases at V and 2 bases at J; junction bases unmatched: 8. The DNA of the CDR3 is TGCGCCAGCAGCCAGGTTAGCGGGGGTGGAACCTACGAGCAGTACTTC. Protein product: CASSQVSGGGTYEQYF.

Concerning this clonotype: The junction does not match germline at one end; this may be a read error. The rearrangement links TRBV5-1 to TRBJ2-5; a weak D match, TRBD1 (6 bases). The CDR3 consists of 16 residues. Germline V lookup: CDR1 SGHRS, CDR2 YFSETQ. CDR3 loop: CAGSFLTPQGQETQYF. CDR3 bases: TGCGCCGGCAGCTTCTTGACGCCGCAGGGGCAAGAGACCCAGTACTTC.